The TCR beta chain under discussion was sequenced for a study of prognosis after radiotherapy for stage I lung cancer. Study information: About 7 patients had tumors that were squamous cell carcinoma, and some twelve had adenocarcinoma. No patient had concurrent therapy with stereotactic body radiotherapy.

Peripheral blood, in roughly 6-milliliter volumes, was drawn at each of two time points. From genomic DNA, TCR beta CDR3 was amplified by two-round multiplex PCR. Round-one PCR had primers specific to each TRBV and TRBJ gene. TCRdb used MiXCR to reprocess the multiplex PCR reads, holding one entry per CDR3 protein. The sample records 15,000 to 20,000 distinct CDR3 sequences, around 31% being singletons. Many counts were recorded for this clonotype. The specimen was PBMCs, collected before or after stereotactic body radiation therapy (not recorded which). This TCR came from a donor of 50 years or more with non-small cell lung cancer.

The CDR3 region is CASSDSNQPQHF. CDR3 coding DNA: TGTGCCAGCAGTGATTCAAATCAGCCCCAGCATTTT. The chain is built from TRBV2 and TRBJ1-5; no reliable D call. This CDR3 has 12 residues. V shed 3 bases and J shed 4 bases, with 4 bases lying between them. Germline V gene sequence: CDR1 SNHLY, CDR2 FYNNEI.